This TCR beta chain was sequenced for a study of response to subunit inactivated influenza vaccine. Study-wide points: It was suggested by the authors that few new T cells are recruited by each seasonal influenza vaccination.

The CDR3 is 12 amino acids. Germline V lookup: CDR1 KGHDR, CDR2 SFDVKD. With 4 bases removed from V and 4 bases from J, the gap between germline ends came to 6 bases. TCRdb passed the RT-PCR reads through MiXCR, listing each CDR3 protein once. Of about 650,000 distinct CDR3 sequences in the sample, 15% to 19% were seen once. Of note for this clonotype: Its antigen is undetermined.

The specimen was PBMCs from blood, collected 12 days after vaccination. The rearrangement joins TRBV24-1 to TRBJ2-5, with a tentative D call TRBD1 (6 bases). The sequence derives from a man between 50 and 59 years old who received an inactivated influenza vaccine. The CDR3 region has the DNA TGTGCCACCAGTGAAGGGGGAGAGACCCAGTACTTC. It encodes CATSEGGETQYF.